The TCR beta chain under discussion was sequenced for a study of blood T cell repertoires in COVID-19. Study background: The samples span acute and convalescent COVID-19 from the United States, Italy and Spain.

Original analysis: The authors estimated nucleated cell counts from reference gene primer amplification. Method: immunoSEQ multiplex PCR; TCRdb's copy keeps in-frame clones and lacks some. The DNA gave D and trimming, while V, J and clone size come from that table. The sample carries over 65,000 clones, roughly 88% recorded once. Germline V CDR1 and CDR2: SGHDN, FVKESK. The CDR3 is 14 amino acids. V gave up 3 bases and J gave up 6 bases; unmatched junction bases: 4. The specimen was peripheral blood. The clonotype originates from a man aged 30 to 45 with acute or convalescent COVID-19. V is TRBV14 and J is TRBJ1-4, with 7 nucleotides matching TRBD1. The CDR3 DNA reads as TGTGCCAGCAGCCAGAGGGGGCGTTATGAAAAACTGTTTTTT. Its protein product is CASSQRGRYEKLFF.